This T cell receptor beta chain derives from a study of molecular identifiers for immune sequencing clone quantification. With RNA at 10%, 30% or 50%, naive CD8 libraries came from about 20,000 to 1,000,000 sorted cells. Sorted naive CD8 T cells were those defined as CD8+CD4-CCR7+CD45RA+. TCRdb re-analysed the PCR reads in MiXCR, keeping a single row per CDR3 protein. The sample carries 460,000 or so distinct CDR3 sequences, roughly 26% recorded once. Germline V gene sequence: CDR1 SEHNR, CDR2 FQNEAQ (reference sequence). The V end was cut by 5 bases, the J end by 6 bases, with 14 bases between. CDR3 size: 14 residues. The table lists this clonotype with many counts.

Sequencing was performed on naive CD8+ T cells from blood, with Jurkat cell RNA spiked in. Subset denoted: FACS-sorted CD8+CD4-CCR7+CD45RA+ naive T cells. The receptor's source is a human donor in good health. Some libraries in this study had Jurkat cell RNA spiked in. The chain recombines TRBV7-9 with TRBJ1-5, with unresolved D. The CDR3, as DNA: TGTGCCAGCAGCGGGATCGGGCTAGGTCAGCCCCAGCATTTT. Its translation is CASSGIGLGQPQHF.